According to its frequency, the clone carrying this TCR beta chain is medium-sized. Its antigen is not known. This sample is drawn from a study of T cell clusters in autoimmune cytopenias. Overall study findings and caveats: Primary autoimmune cytopenia patients appeared to lack physiological T cell clusters present in healthy donors.

TRB rearrangements were amplified by touch-down multiplex PCR with mixed TRB-A/B primers. TCRdb reanalyzed the multiplex PCR reads, giving one entry per CDR3 protein sequence and no DNA. Seen in this sample are under 3,500 distinct CDR3 sequences; the ten most common clones hold around a third. This CDR3 spans 12 amino acids. Germline values: CDR1 SQVTM, CDR2 ANQGSEA. Each sample's input was around 250 ng genomic DNA, 38,000 or so genome equivalents. The chain links TRBV29-1 to TRBJ2-1; TCRdb lists TRBD2, though no DNA is available to test this call. The sample consisted of peripheral blood. This receptor was obtained from a human donor with an autoimmune cytopenia, with autoimmune hepatitis or in good health (not recorded which). The CDR3 region is CSVEASLNEQFF.